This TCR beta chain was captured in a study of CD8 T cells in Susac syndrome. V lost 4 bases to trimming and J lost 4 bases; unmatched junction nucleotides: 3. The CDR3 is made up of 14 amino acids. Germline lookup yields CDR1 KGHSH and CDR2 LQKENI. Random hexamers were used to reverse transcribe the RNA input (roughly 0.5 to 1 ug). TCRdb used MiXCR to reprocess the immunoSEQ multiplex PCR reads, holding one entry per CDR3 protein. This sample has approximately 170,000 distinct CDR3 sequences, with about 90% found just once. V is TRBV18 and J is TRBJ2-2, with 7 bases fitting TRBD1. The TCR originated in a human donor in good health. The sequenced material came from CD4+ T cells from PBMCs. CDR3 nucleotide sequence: TGTGCCAGCTCACAGGGACAGATCACCGGGGAGCTGTTTTTT. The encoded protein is CASSQGQITGELFF.